This TCR beta chain was retrieved from a study of cytomegalovirus exposure and HLA in healthy donors. The J segment lost 7 bases and the V segment lost 6 bases, leaving 5 bases of the junction unmatched. The CDR3 runs to 13 residues. Per germline, CDR1 MDHEN and CDR2 SYDVKM. This PCR relied on a set of 60 Vbeta primers and 13 Jbeta primers. Measured with immunoSEQ multiplex PCR; TCRdb has only the in-frame clones, and not every one. Reported are around 130,000 clones; the ten largest clones contain roughly 2%. The sample was PBMCs. The chain uses TRBV28 and TRBJ2-2, with TRBD1 matching 7 bases. The clonotype was recovered from a woman aged 55-69 years in good health and CMV-seronegative. DNA for the CDR3: TGTGCCAGCAGACTACAGGGGAACGGGGAGCTGTTTTTT. Its translation: CASRLQGNGELFF.